A single TCR beta chain is shown here with its context. CDR1 SEHNR and CDR2 FQNEAQ come from the germline V gene (reference sequence). The CDR3 totals 14 residues. Trimming removed 5 bases from V and 5 bases from J; junction bases left unmatched: 6. In the original processing: Reference gene primers were amplified, and this amplification served to estimate nucleated cell counts. TCRdb's copy holds only in-frame clones and misses some; the assay was immunoSEQ multiplex PCR. The V and J calls and clone size were taken over from that table, and D and trimming were inferred from the DNA. The table has 260,000 or so clones, about 80% seen once. The sample originates from a study of blood T cell repertoires in COVID-19. Study background: Acute-phase and convalescent COVID-19 samples originated in the United States, Italy and Spain. Sources were T cells, B-cell-depleted T cells, or PBMCs; the material itself was cDNA or gDNA.

This chain joins TRBV7-9 and TRBJ1-5; the match to TRBD1 covers 7 bases. The specimen sequenced was peripheral blood. This TCR was sampled from a human donor in a cohort sampled during active COVID-19. The CDR3 DNA is TGTGCCAGCAGCATGGACAGGCCAGATCAGCCCCAGCATTTT. Its translation: CASSMDRPDQPQHF. The full variable domain, with the rest looked up from reference TRBV7-9 and TRBJ1-5, is DTGVSQNPRHKITKRGQNVTFRCDPISEHNRLYWYRQTLGQGPEFLTYFQNEAQLEKSRLLSDRFSAERPKGSFSTLEIQRTEQGDSAMYLCASSMDRPDQPQHFGDGTRLSIL.